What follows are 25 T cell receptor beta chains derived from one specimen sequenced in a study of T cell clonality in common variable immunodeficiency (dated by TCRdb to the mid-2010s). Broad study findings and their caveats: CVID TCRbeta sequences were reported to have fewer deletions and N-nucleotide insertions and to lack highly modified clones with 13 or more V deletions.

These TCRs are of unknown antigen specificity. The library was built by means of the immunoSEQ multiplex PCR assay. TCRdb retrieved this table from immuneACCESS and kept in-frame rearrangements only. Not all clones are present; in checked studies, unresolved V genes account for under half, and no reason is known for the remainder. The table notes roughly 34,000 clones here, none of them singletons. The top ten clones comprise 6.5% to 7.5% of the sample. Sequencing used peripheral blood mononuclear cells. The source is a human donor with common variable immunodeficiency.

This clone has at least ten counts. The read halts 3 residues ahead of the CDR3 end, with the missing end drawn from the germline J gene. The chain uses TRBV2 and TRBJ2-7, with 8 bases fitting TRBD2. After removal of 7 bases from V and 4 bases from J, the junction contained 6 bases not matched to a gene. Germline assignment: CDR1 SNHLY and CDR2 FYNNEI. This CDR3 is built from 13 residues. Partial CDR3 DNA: TGTGCCAGCACCCAAGCGGGAGTTTACGAG. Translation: CASTQAGVYE. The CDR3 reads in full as CASTQAGVYEQYF.

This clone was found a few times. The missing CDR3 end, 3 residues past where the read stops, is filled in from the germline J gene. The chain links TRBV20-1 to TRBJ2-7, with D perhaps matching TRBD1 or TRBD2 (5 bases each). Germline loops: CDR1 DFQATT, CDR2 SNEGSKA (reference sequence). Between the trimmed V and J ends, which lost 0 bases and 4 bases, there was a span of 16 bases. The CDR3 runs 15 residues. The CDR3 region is CSARDLGQGVYEQYF. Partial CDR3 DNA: TGCAGTGCTAGAGATCTAGGGCAGGGAGTTTACGAG.

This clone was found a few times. The CDR3 reads CASSWGLAGYNEQFF. The part of the CDR3 DNA that was read is TGCGCCAGCAGCTGGGGACTAGCGGGGTACAATGAG. The chain is built from TRBV5-1 and TRBJ2-1, with 13 nucleotides matching TRBD2. The read stops 3 residues short of the end of the CDR3; the missing end is completed from the germline J gene. Looked up from germline, CDR1 is SGHRS and CDR2 is YFSETQ. With V trimmed by 3 bases and J by 4 bases, 1 base remained unmatched. This CDR3 contains 15 residues.

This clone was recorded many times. CDR3 amino acids: CASSPVGSGTGELFF. The covered CDR3 bases are TGTGCCAGCTCACCAGTAGGGTCCGGCACCGGGGAG. The gene calls are TRBV18 and TRBJ2-2; D is unresolved. The CDR3 end is not reached by the read, which stops 3 residues before it; the germline J gene fills it in. The V gene lost 2 bases and the J gene lost 4 bases, with 11 bases spanning the gap. The CDR3 sequence is 15 residues long. Germline-derived CDR1 and CDR2 are KGHSH and LQKENI.

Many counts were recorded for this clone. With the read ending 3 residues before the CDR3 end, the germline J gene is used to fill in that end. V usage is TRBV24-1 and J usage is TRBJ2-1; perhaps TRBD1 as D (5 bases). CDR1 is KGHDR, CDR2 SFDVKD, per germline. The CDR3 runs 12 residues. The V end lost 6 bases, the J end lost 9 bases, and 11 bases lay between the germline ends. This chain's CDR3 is CATSRQGGEQFF. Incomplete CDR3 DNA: TGTGCCACCAGTCGGCAGGGTGGTGAG.

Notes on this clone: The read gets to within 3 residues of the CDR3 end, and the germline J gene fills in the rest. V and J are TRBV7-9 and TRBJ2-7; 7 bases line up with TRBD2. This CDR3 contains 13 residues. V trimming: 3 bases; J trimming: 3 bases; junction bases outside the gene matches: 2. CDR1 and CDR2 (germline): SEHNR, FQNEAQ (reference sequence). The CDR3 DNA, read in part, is TGTGCCAGCAGCTTTAGGACTAGCTACGAG. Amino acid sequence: CASSFRTSYE. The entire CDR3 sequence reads CASSFRTSYEQYF.

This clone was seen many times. CDR3 sequence reads: CASSLSSDQETQYF. The part of the CDR3 DNA that was read is TGTGCCAGCAGCTTGTCCTCGGACCAAGAGACC. The V gene is TRBV7-2, the J gene TRBJ2-5; D is unresolved. The read ends 3 residues before the CDR3 terminus; that terminus is restored from the germline J gene. The V end was cut by 3 bases, the J end by 0 bases, with 8 bases between. Germline assignment: CDR1 SGHTA and CDR2 FQGNSA. The CDR3 is 14 amino acids.

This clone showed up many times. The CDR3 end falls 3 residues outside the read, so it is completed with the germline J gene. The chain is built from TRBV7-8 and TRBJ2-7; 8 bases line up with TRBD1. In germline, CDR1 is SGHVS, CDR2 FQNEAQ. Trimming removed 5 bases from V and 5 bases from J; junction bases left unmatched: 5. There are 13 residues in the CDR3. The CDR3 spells CASSHLQGDEQYF. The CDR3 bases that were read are TGTGCCAGCAGCCACCTACAGGGGGACGAG. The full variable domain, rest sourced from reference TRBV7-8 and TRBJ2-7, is GAGVSQSPRYKVAKRGQDVALRCDPISGHVSLFWYQQALGQGPEFLTYFQNEAQLDKSGLPSDRFFAERPEGSVSTLKIQRTQQEDSAVYLCASSHLQGDEQYFGPGTRLTVT.

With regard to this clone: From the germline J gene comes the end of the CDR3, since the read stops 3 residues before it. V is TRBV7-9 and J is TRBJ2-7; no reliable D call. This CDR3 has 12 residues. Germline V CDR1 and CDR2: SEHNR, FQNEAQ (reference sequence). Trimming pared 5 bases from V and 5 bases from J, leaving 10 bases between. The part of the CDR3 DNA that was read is TGTGCCAGCAGCCCGGGTGATCACGAG. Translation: CASSPGDHE. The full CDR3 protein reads CASSPGDHEQYF.

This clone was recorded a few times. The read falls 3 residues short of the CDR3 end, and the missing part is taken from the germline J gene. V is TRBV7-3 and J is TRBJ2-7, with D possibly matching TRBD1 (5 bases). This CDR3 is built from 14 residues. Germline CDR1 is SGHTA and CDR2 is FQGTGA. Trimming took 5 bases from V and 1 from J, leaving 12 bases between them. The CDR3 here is CASSPVGLSYEQYF. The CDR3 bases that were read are TGTGCCAGCAGCCCCGTGGGGCTATCCTACGAG.

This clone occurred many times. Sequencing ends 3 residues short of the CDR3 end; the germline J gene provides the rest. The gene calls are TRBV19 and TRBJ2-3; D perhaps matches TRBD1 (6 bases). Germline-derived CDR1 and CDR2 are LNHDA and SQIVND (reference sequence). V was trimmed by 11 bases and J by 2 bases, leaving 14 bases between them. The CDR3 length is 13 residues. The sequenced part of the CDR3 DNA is TGTGCCTCACGGACAGTTTCCACAGATACG. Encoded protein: CASRTVSTDT. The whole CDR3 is CASRTVSTDTQYF.

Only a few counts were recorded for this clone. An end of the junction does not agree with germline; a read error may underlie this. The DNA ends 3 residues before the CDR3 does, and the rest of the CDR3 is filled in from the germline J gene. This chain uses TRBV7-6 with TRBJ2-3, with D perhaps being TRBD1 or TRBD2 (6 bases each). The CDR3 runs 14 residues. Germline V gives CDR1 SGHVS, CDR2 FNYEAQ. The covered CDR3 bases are TGTGCCGGCAGCTTAGGGGGGCGCCCAGATACG. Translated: CAGSLGGRPDT. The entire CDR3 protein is CAGSLGGRPDTQYF.

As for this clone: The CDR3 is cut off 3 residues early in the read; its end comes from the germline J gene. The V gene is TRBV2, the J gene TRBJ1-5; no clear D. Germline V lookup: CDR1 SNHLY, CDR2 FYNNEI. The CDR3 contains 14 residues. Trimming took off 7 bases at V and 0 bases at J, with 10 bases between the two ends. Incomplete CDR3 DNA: TGTGCCAGCATGCGGGAAATTAGCAATCAGCCC. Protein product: CASMREISNQP. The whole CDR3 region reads CASMREISNQPQHF.

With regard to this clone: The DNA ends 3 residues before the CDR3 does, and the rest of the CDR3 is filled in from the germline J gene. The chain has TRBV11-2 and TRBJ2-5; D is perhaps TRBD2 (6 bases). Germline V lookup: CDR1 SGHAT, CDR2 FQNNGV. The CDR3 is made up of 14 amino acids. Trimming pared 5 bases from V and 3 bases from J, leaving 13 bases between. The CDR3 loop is CASSPRTIKETQYF. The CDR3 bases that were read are TGTGCCAGCAGCCCCCGGACTATTAAAGAGACC. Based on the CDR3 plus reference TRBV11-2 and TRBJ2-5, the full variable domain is EAGVAQSPRYKIIEKRQSVAFWCNPISGHATLYWYQQILGQGPKLLIQFQNNGVVDDSQLPKDRFSAERLKGVDSTLKIQPAKLEDSAVYLCASSPRTIKETQYFGPGTRLLVL.

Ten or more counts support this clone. The sequenced part of the CDR3 DNA is TGCGCCAGCACGACAGGGGGCCAAGAGACC. Translated: CASTTGGQET. The CDR3, in full, reads CASTTGGQETQYF. J is TRBJ2-5 and V is TRBV5-1, with 9 positions matching TRBD1. The CDR3 end is not reached by the read, which stops 3 residues before it; the germline J gene fills it in. CDR1 is SGHRS and CDR2 is YFSETQ in the germline V gene. V lost 6 bases, J lost 1 base, and 1 base stayed unmatched. The CDR3 totals 13 residues.

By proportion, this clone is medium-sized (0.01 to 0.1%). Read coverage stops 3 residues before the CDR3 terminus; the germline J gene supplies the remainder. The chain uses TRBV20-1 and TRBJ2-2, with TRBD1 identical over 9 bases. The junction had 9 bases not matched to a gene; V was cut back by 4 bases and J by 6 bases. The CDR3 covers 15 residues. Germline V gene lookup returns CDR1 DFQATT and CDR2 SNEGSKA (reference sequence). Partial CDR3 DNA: TGCAGTGCTAAACGGGACAGGGTAGATTCCGGGGAG. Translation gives CSAKRDRVDSGE. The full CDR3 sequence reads CSAKRDRVDSGELFF.

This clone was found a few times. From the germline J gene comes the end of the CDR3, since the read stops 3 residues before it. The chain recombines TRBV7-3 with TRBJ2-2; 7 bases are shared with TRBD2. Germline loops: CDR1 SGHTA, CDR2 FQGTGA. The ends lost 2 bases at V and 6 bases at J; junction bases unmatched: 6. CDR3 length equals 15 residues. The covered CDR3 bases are TGTGCCAGCAGCTTAGGACTAGTAGGGTCCGGGGAG. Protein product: CASSLGLVGSGE. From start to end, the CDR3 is CASSLGLVGSGELFF.

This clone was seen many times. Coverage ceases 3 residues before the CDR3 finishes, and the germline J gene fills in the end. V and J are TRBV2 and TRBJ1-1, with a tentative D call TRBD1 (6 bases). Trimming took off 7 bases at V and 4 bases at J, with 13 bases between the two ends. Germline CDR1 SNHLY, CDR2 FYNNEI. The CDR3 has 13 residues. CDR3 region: CASTKTGGTEAFF. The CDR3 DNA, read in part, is TGTGCCAGCACGAAGACAGGCGGCACTGAA.

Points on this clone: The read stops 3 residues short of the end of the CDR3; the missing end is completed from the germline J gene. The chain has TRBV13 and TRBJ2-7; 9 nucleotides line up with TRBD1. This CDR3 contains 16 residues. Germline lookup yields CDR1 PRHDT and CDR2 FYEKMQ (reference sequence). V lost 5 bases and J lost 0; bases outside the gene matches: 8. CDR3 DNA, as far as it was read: TGTGCCAGCAGCCCTCCGGGACAGGGCCTCTCCTACGAG. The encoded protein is CASSPPGQGLSYE. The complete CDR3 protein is CASSPPGQGLSYEQYF.

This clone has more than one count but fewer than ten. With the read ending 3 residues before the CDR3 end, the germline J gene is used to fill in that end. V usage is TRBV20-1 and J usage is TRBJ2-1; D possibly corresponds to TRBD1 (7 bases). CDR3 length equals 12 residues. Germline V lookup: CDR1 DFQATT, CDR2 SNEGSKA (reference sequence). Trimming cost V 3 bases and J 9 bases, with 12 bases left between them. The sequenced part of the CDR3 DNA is TGCAGTGCTAGTAGGCAGGGGGGTGAG. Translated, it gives CSASRQGGE. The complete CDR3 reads CSASRQGGEQFF.

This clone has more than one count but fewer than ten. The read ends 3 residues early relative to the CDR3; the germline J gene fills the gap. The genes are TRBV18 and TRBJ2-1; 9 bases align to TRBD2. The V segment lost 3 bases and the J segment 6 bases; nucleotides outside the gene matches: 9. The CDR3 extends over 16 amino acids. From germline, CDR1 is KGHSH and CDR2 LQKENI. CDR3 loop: CASSPWTSDHPNEQFF. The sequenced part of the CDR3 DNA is TGTGCCAGCTCACCGTGGACTAGCGATCATCCCAATGAG.

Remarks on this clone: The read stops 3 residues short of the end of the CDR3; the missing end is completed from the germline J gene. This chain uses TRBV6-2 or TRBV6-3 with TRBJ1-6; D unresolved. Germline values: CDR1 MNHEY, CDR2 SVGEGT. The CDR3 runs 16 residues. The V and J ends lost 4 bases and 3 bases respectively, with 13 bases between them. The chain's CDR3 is CASSSPRRGYNSPLHF. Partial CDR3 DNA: TGTGCCAGCAGTTCTCCACGACGGGGCTATAATTCACCC.

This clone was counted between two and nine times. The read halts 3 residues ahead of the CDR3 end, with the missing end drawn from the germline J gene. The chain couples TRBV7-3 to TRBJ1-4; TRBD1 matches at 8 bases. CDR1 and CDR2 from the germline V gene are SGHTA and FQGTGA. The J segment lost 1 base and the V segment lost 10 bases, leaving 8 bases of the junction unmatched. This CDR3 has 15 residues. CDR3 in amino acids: CATGKGQGTNEKLFF. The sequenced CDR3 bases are TGTGCCACCGGGAAAGGACAGGGAACTAATGAAAAA.

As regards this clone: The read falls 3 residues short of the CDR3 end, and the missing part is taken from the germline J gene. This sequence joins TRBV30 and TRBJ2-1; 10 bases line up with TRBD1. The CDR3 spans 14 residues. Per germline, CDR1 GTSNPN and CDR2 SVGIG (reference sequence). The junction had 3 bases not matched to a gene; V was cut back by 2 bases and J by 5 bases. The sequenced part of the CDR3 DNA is TGTGCCTGGAGTTCCGGGACAGGGGACAATGAG. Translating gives CAWSSGTGDNE. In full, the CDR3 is CAWSSGTGDNEQFF.

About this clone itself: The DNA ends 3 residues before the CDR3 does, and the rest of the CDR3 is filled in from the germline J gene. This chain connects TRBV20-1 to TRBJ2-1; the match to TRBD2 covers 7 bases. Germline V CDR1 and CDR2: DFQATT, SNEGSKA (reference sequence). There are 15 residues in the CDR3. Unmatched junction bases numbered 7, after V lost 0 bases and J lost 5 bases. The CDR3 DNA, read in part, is TGCAGTGCTAGAGATGGCGGGAGTGGGAACAATGAG. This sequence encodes CSARDGGSGNNE. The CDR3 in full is CSARDGGSGNNEQFF.